The clone carrying this TCR beta chain occurred a few times. Its cognate antigen is unknown. The data were taken from a study of cytomegalovirus exposure and HLA in healthy donors. Study in general: A prior analysis found fewer than 120 million unique TCR beta sequences from some 200 million T cells.

General study points: Sequencing likely generated an artifact that appeared as a cluster of highly shared sequence variants. Among CMV-associated TCR beta chains, most appeared HLA-restricted in a later analysis.

Both 60 Vbeta primers and 13 Jbeta primers went into the PCR. Some clones are missing from TCRdb's copy, which holds only in-frame ones; the method was immunoSEQ multiplex PCR. This table has around 100,000 clones, about 79% appearing once. V gave up 8 bases and J gave up 6 bases, with 19 bases separating them. In germline, CDR1 is MNHEY, CDR2 SVGAGI. This CDR3 region has 15 residues. Donors counted as nominally healthy when sampled, yet unrecorded immune exposures were likely. The TCR sequence derives from a woman between 18 and 29 years old in good health and CMV-seronegative. The genes are TRBV6-5 and TRBJ1-4; D unclear. Sequenced: PBMCs. The CDR3 protein is CASGFVGGIDEKLFF. Written as DNA, the CDR3 is TGTGCCAGCGGGTTTGTGGGAGGAATAGATGAAAAACTGTTTTTT.